The rows below give T cell receptor beta chains drawn from one sample of a study of blood T cell repertoires in COVID-19. This table comes from immunoSEQ multiplex PCR, and its TCRdb copy is limited to in-frame clones, with some not included. The sample lists approximately 100,000 clones; roughly 88% were seen once. The sequenced sample consisted of peripheral blood. These receptors were taken from a human donor in a cohort sampled during active COVID-19. Both conserved end residues are part of each CDR3.

TRBV6-2/TRBV6-3	TRBJ2-7	CASSYGLVEGQYF
TRBV1	TRBJ1-2	CTSSQARAHGYTF
TRBV5-1	TRBJ2-1	CASSYGQYNEQFF
TRBV4-1	TRBJ1-2	CASSRAENNYGYTF
TRBV5-1	TRBJ2-3	CASSPRLAGATDTQYF
TRBV18	TRBJ2-7	CASSPGQGAYEQYF
TRBV18	TRBJ2-2	CASSPPGLAGNTGELFF
TRBV2	TRBJ2-2	CATTQGNTGELFF
TRBV3-1/TRBV3-2	TRBJ1-1	CASRDRGTTEAFF
TRBV4-1	TRBJ2-3	CASSQAIGLAGGSSDTQYF
TRBV11-2	TRBJ1-3	CASSPRDRRSGNTIYF
TRBV5-1	TRBJ2-2	CASSPPLNTGELFF
TRBV7-9	TRBJ2-2	CANSGNRVTGELFF
TRBV24-1	TRBJ2-2	CATRDRNTGELFF
TRBV3-1/TRBV3-2	TRBJ2-1	CASSQAGFGNEQFF
TRBV18	TRBJ2-3	CASSPRTSGLTDTQYF
TRBV24-1	TRBJ2-7	CATSGAGTGGDEQYF
TRBV24-1	TRBJ2-7	CATSDWRGHEQYF
TRBV27	TRBJ2-1	CASSLIGLAGIEQFF
TRBV12-3/TRBV12-4	TRBJ1-4	CASSQGAKEKLFF
TRBV7-6	TRBJ2-5	CASSSPAVETQYF
TRBV29-1	TRBJ2-6	CSVERFSGANVLTF
TRBV19	TRBJ2-7	CASSDGWSDEQYF
TRBV5-1	TRBJ2-2	CASSWSGGAGTGELFF
TRBV28	TRBJ2-4	CASSLEGRGRSKNIQYF
TRBV11-2	TRBJ2-1	CASSPSGTYNEQFF
TRBV30	TRBJ1-2	CAWSGGTGSRYGYTF
TRBV7-2	TRBJ2-5	CASSPGLAGGRATRTQYF
TRBV15	TRBJ2-6	CATSRDRGSSGANVLTF
TRBV7-2	TRBJ2-5	CASSPRTSGGIKTQYF
TRBV30	TRBJ1-1	CAWSQYTEAFF
TRBV19	TRBJ2-7	CASKVAAARSYEQYF
TRBV5-6	TRBJ2-2	CASSLSRQGYTGELFF
TRBV27	TRBJ1-5	CASSLRPNQGPSPGRAQHF
TRBV21-1	TRBJ2-1	CASSKRSTRLIYNEQFF
TRBV5-5	TRBJ1-6	CASSLGPRQGARSPLHF
TRBV5-6	TRBJ1-3	CASSVTDSGNTIYF
TRBV6-5	TRBJ1-2	CASSAGVRGYTF
TRBV28	TRBJ1-5	CASSLWDSNQPQHF
TRBV28	TRBJ2-1	CASGRAGGSYNEQFF
TRBV7-6	TRBJ1-6	CASSLEPSPGVSPLHF
TRBV19	TRBJ2-3	CASSIAREDTQYF
TRBV2	TRBJ2-7	CASSKQGAPYEQYF
TRBV15	TRBJ1-1	CATSREPRELNTEAFF
TRBV5-1	TRBJ1-4	CASSWAGTGSNEKLFF
TRBV3-1/TRBV3-2	TRBJ1-5	CARDRGPRFWAQHF
TRBV30	TRBJ1-1	CAWRRGPFEAFF
TRBV4-3	TRBJ1-1	CASSQDTGYSNTEAFF
TRBV27	TRBJ1-2	CASRWTGRANYGYTF
TRBV11-3	TRBJ2-1	CASSPAGDNEQFF
TRBV7-9	TRBJ2-2	CASSFRTGGTGELFF
TRBV13	TRBJ1-4	CASSLGGDLNEKLFF